The 15 T cell receptor beta chains listed next were all sequenced from one sample in a study of blood T cell repertoires in COVID-19. TCRdb's copy holds only in-frame clones and misses some; the assay was immunoSEQ multiplex PCR. The top ten clones hold around 3.7% of a sample with roughly 120,000 clones, over 85% of them seen once. The specimen was peripheral blood. The receptors derive from a man aged 50 to 59 with active COVID-19.

The rearrangement joins TRBV7-8 to TRBJ2-1; TRBD2 aligns across 11 bases. Germline V gene data show CDR1 as SGHVS and CDR2 as FQNEAQ. The CDR3 is 19 amino acids. V was clipped by 1 base and J by 7 bases; unmatched bases: 15. The CDR3 region has the DNA TGTGCCAGCAGCTTAGACAGGAGGAGGGCTAGCGGGGGGAATAATGAGCAGTTCTTC. As protein: CASSLDRRRASGGNNEQFF.

The rearrangement uses TRBV7-9 and TRBJ2-3; TRBD2 agrees at 13 bases. Trimming cost V 4 bases and J 1 base; bases outside gene matches: 5. Germline V gene sequence: CDR1 SEHNR, CDR2 FQNEAQ (reference sequence). CDR3 length equals 17 residues. Here the CDR3 DNA reads TGTGCCAGCAGCTCGGGACTAGCGGGACGCCGCACAGATACGCAGTATTTT. Its translation is CASSSGLAGRRTDTQYF. Combining the CDR3 with reference TRBV7-9 and TRBJ2-3 gives the whole variable domain DTGVSQNPRHKITKRGQNVTFRCDPISEHNRLYWYRQTLGQGPEFLTYFQNEAQLEKSRLLSDRFSAERPKGSFSTLEIQRTEQGDSAMYLCASSSGLAGRRTDTQYFGPGTRLTVL.

The rearrangement joins TRBV30 to TRBJ1-6; D gene uncertain. The CDR3 spans 15 residues. From germline, CDR1 is GTSNPN and CDR2 SVGIG (reference sequence). V was cut by 2 bases and J by 3 bases, with 11 bases left in between. The CDR3 loop reads CAWSRTLGYNSPLHF. As DNA, the CDR3 is TGTGCCTGGAGTAGGACTTTGGGCTATAATTCACCCCTCCACTTT.

This chain connects TRBV9 to TRBJ2-3; 12 nucleotides line up with TRBD2. With V trimmed by 3 bases and J by 8 bases, 7 bases remained unmatched. The CDR3 covers 15 residues. Germline lookup yields CDR1 SGDLS and CDR2 YYNGEE. CDR3 DNA: TGTGCCAGCAGCGCTAGCGGGAGGGCCCCCGGTACGCAGTATTTT. Translating gives CASSASGRAPGTQYF.

The V gene is TRBV20-1, the J gene TRBJ2-1; D unclear. The ends were cut back, 5 bases at V and 7 bases at J, with 9 bases in the middle. CDR1 DFQATT and CDR2 SNEGSKA come from the germline V gene (reference sequence). This CDR3 region has 11 residues. The chain's CDR3 is CSAPNLNEQFF. The CDR3 bases are TGCAGTGCTCCCAACTTGAATGAGCAGTTCTTC.

V is TRBV4-2 and J is TRBJ2-3, with 9 bases aligning to TRBD2. This CDR3 is built from 18 residues. Germline CDR1 is LGHNA and CDR2 is YNFKEQ. Unmatched junction bases numbered 13, after V lost 1 base and J lost 5 bases. In nucleotides, the CDR3 is TGTGCCAGCAGCCAAGTTGTTCAGCGGGGGGAATCGTTAGATACGCAGTATTTT. This translates into CASSQVVQRGESLDTQYF.

The chain joins TRBV19 to TRBJ2-1; 8 nucleotides align to TRBD1. V dropped 5 bases and J dropped 2; count of bases not matched to a gene: 8. The length of the CDR3 is 16 residues. In germline, CDR1 is LNHDA, CDR2 SQIVND (reference sequence). The CDR3 region has the DNA TGTGCCAGTAGTTACTCTAGCAGGGGGCCCTACAATGAGCAGTTCTTC. Translated: CASSYSSRGPYNEQFF.

V is TRBV29-1 and J is TRBJ1-1; D is possibly TRBD1 (5 bases). The V end lost 7 bases, the J end lost 5 bases, and 14 bases lay between the germline ends. This CDR3 comprises 12 residues. Per the germline V gene, CDR1 is SQVTM and CDR2 is ANQGSEA. The CDR3 loop is CSAQDASTEAFF. The CDR3 DNA follows: TGCAGCGCACAGGACGCATCAACTGAAGCTTTCTTT. Together with reference TRBV29-1 and TRBJ1-1, the CDR3 gives the full variable domain: SAVISQKPSRDICQRGTSLTIQCQVDSQVTMMFWYRQQPGQSLTLIATANQGSEATYESGFVIDKFPISRPNLTFSTLTVSNMSPEDSSIYLCSAQDASTEAFFGQGTRLTVV.

This sequence joins TRBV6-5 and TRBJ2-2; 9 bases map to TRBD1. This CDR3 region has 14 residues. Looked up from germline, CDR1 is MNHEY and CDR2 is SVGAGI. V was clipped by 8 bases and J by 3 bases; unmatched bases: 4. The CDR3 sequence is CASVRDRDTGELFF. CDR3 DNA: TGTGCCAGCGTCCGGGACAGGGACACCGGGGAGCTGTTTTTT.

The chain joins TRBV5-6 to TRBJ1-2, with D possibly being TRBD1 (6 bases). Germline V CDR1 and CDR2: SGHDT, YYEEEE. This CDR3 comprises 14 residues. V lost 5 bases, J lost 7 bases, and 18 bases lay in between. The CDR3: CASRLGHLRGGYTF. CDR3 sequence (DNA): TGTGCCAGCAGACTGGGACACCTCCGAGGTGGCTACACCTTC.

This chain joins TRBV5-4 and TRBJ2-7, with 7 bases matching TRBD2. Germline CDR1 and CDR2: SGHNT and YYREEE (reference sequence). The CDR3 contains 12 residues. V lost 5 bases to trimming and J lost 3 bases; unmatched junction nucleotides: 2. CDR3 in DNA: TGTGCCAGCAGGGGGGAGGGCTACGAGCAGTACTTC. This gives the protein CASRGEGYEQYF.

This clone occurred a few times. This chain links TRBV9 with TRBJ2-5, with no clear D. The CDR3 spans 13 residues. Germline CDR1 reads SGDLS; CDR2 reads YYNGEE. Trimming took 0 bases from V and 3 from J, leaving 6 bases between them. The CDR3 region is CASSVGPEETQYF. The DNA of the CDR3 is TGTGCCAGCAGCGTAGGCCCGGAAGAGACCCAGTACTTC.

The chain links TRBV28 to TRBJ1-1; 7 bases are a match to TRBD1. This CDR3 region has 13 residues. In germline, CDR1 is MDHEN, CDR2 SYDVKM. V dropped 3 bases and J dropped 5; count of bases not matched to a gene: 3. CDR3 DNA: TGTGCCAGCAGTTTGGAGGGGGCGACTGAAGCTTTCTTT. Translated, it gives CASSLEGATEAFF.

This clone has only a few counts. The chain combines TRBV10-2 with TRBJ1-5, with a tentative D call TRBD1 (5 bases). This CDR3 contains 13 residues. Germline loops: CDR1 WSHSY, CDR2 SAAADI. V lost 6 bases and J 4 bases, leaving 10 bases between the germline ends. This chain's CDR3 is CASRNRLNQPQHF. DNA of the CDR3: TGCGCCAGCAGAAACAGGCTGAATCAGCCCCAGCATTTT.

The chain has TRBV5-1 and TRBJ1-1; D gene unclear. Germline values: CDR1 SGHRS, CDR2 YFSETQ. Deletions cut 0 bases from V and 0 bases from J, with 15 bases between. This CDR3 comprises 17 residues. In nucleotides, the CDR3 is TGCGCCAGCAGCTTGGGAGGTACGCCCACGGTGAACACTGAAGCTTTCTTT. This gives the protein CASSLGGTPTVNTEAFF.